This T cell receptor (beta chain) stems from a study of Ad26.COV2.S vaccination and SARS-CoV-2 variants. The study, taken as a whole, reports: The TCR-based breadth and depth measures might underestimate overall T cell responses.

Per the germline V gene, CDR1 is MNHEY and CDR2 is SVGEGT. V dropped 2 bases and J dropped 5 bases, with 15 bases sitting between them. There are 16 residues in the CDR3. Treatment of the sample: roughly 20 received Ad26.COV2.S at low or high dose, single or two shots; about 5 received placebo; per-sample allocation not given. The investigators took samples on day 63 after the first vaccine or placebo injection. Data came from immunoSEQ multiplex PCR; TCRdb stores just in-frame clones and leaves some out. The data contain some 350,000 clones, 70% to 90% of them seen just once; the ten biggest clones take up around 3%. As to this clone: The antigen is undetermined.

Sequenced material: peripheral blood, taken in a trial of Ad26.COV2.S vaccine versus placebo. The chain employs TRBV6-2 or TRBV6-3 and TRBJ1-4; D remains ambiguous. The sequence was collected from a person aged 18 to 65 who received the Ad26.COV2.S COVID-19 vaccine or a placebo. The CDR3 loop is CASSYVTRTRNEKLFF. The CDR3 bases are TGTGCCAGCAGTTACGTTACTCGAACCCGGAATGAAAAACTGTTTTTT.